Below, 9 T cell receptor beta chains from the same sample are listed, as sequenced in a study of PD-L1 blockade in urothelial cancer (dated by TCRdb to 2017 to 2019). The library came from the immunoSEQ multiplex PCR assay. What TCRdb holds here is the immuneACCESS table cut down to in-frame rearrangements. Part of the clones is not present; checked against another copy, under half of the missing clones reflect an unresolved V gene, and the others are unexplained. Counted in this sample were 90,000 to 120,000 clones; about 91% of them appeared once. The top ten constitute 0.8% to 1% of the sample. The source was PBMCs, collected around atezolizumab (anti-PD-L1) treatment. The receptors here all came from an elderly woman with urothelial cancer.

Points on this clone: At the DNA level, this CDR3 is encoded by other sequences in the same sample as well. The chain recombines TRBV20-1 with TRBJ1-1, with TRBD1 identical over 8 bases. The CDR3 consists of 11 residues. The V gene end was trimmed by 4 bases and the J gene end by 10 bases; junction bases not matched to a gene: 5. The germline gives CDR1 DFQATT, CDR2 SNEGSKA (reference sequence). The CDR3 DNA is TGCAGTGCTACTACAGACAGGGGAGCTTTCTTT. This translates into CSATTDRGAFF.

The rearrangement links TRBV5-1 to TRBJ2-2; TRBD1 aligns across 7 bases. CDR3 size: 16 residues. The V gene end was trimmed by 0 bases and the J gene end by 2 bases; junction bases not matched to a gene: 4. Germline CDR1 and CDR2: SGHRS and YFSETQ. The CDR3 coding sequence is TGCGCCAGCAGCTTGGGAGGGGGCGTTAACACCGGGGAGCTGTTTTTT. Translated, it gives CASSLGGGVNTGELFF.

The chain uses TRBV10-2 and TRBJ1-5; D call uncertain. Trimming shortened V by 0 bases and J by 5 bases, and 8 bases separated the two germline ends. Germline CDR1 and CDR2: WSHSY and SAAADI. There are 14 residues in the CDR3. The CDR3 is CASSESSLHQPQHF. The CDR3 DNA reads TGCGCCAGCAGTGAGTCGAGTTTACATCAGCCCCAGCATTTT.

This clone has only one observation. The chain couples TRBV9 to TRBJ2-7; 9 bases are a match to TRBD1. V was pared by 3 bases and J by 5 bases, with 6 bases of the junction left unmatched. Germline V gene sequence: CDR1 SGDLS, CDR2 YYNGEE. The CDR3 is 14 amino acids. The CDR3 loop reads CASSATGGWDEQYF. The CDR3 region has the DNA TGTGCCAGCAGCGCAACAGGGGGCTGGGACGAGCAGTACTTC.

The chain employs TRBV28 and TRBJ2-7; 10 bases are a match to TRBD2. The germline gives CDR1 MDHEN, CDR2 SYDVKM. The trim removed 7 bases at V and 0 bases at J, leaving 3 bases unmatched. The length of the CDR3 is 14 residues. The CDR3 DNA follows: TGTGCCAGCACCCCTAGCGGGAGCTCCTACGAGCAGTACTTC. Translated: CASTPSGSSYEQYF. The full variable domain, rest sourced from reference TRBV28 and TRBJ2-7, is DVKVTQSSRYLVKRTGEKVFLECVQDMDHENMFWYRQDPGLGLRLIYFSYDVKMKEKGDIPEGYSVSREKKERFSLILESASTNQTSMYLCASTPSGSSYEQYFGPGTRLTVT.

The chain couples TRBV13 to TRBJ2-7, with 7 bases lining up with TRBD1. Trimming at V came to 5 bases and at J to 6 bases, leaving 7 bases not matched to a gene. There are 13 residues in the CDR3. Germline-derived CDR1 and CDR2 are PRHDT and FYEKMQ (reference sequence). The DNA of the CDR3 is TGTGCCAGCAGCCTCTGGACAGGCGGCGAGCAGTACTTC. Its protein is CASSLWTGGEQYF. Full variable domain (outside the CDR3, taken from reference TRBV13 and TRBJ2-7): AAGVIQSPRHLIKEKRETATLKCYPIPRHDTVYWYQQGPGQDPQFLISFYEKMQSDKGSIPDRFSAQQFSDYHSELNMSSLELGDSALYFCASSLWTGGEQYFGPGTRLTVT.

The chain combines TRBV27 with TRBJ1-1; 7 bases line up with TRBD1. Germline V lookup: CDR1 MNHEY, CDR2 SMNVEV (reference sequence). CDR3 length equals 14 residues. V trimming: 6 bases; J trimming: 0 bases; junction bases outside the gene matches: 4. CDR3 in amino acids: CASSRDSLNTEAFF. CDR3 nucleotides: TGTGCCAGCAGCCGGGACAGCCTGAACACTGAAGCTTTCTTT.

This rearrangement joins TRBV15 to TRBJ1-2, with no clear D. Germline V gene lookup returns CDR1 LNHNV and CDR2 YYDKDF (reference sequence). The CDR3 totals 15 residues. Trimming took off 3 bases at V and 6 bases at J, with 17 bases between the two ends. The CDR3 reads CATSRPGGEGNGYTF. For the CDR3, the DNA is TGTGCCACCAGCAGGCCCGGAGGAGAAGGCAATGGCTACACCTTC.

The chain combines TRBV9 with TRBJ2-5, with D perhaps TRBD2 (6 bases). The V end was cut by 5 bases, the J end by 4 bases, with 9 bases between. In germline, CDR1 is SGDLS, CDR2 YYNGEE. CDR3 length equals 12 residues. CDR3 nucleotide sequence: TGTGCCAGCAGTCGGGAGTCAGAGACCCAGTACTTC. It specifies CASSRESETQYF.